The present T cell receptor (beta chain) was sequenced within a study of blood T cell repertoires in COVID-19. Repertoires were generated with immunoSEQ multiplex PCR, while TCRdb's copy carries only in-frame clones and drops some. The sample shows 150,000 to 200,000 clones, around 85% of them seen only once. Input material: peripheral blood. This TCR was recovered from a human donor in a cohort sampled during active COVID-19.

In nucleotides, the CDR3 is TGTGCCAGCGTCCCCGGGACAGGGCTAGGAGAGACCCAGTACTTC. Protein sequence: CASVPGTGLGETQYF. The V call is TRBV2, the J call TRBJ2-5, with TRBD1 identical over 9 bases. Germline trimming cut 8 bases from V and 4 bases from J; bases unmatched to any gene: 11. Germline CDR1 is SNHLY and CDR2 is FYNNEI. The CDR3 runs to 15 residues.